This T cell receptor beta chain was captured in a study of T cells after yellow fever vaccination. Study as a whole: In the case of low-cell-number fractions, SMART-Seq v4 Ultra Low Input was used for preparation. The study's findings and limits: Contamination of FACS-sorted repertoires by abundant clonotypes from the bulk population could occur.

This clonotype was recorded at least ten times. Its specificity is unknown. TCR cDNA was made by 5'RACE template switching, adding a universal primer site and UMIs. TCRdb re-called the 5' RACE reads through MiXCR, storing one row per CDR3 protein. This table has a few hundred thousand distinct CDR3 sequences, approximately 4% appearing once. Trimming at V came to 4 bases and at J to 9 bases, leaving 5 bases not matched to a gene. Germline assignment: CDR1 ENHRY and CDR2 SYGVKD. This CDR3 is built from 12 residues. The V call is TRBV10-3, the J call TRBJ2-7; 8 nucleotides align to TRBD1. The receptor was derived from a man between 18 and 35 years old who received the YFV17D yellow fever vaccine. Here the sequenced sample was PBMCs, taken 5 days after the yellow fever booster vaccination. The CDR3 sequence is CAISGDRLRQYF. CDR3 nucleotide sequence: TGTGCCATCAGTGGGGACAGGCTAAGGCAGTACTTC.